This TCR beta chain originates from a study of control samples from healthy donors and cancer patients. Germline trimming cut 5 bases from V and 1 base from J; bases unmatched to any gene: 6. The CDR3 totals 15 residues. CDR1 is LNHDA and CDR2 is SQIVND in the germline V gene (reference sequence). Repertoires were generated with immunoSEQ multiplex PCR, while TCRdb's copy carries only in-frame clones and drops some. Counted here are 90,000 or so clones, around 89% occurring once; the ten biggest clones make up approximately 15%. The sample was blood. The receptor's source is a woman between 65 and 79 years old in good health. The J gene is TRBJ1-1, the V gene TRBV19; 8 bases are shared with TRBD1. The CDR3 reads CASSLGDRSNTEAFF. As DNA, the CDR3 is TGTGCCAGTAGTTTGGGGGACAGGTCGAACACTGAAGCTTTCTTT. The variable domain in full, completed from reference TRBV19 and TRBJ1-1, reads DGGITQSPKYLFRKEGQNVTLSCEQNLNHDAMYWYRQDPGQGLRLIYYSQIVNDFQKGDIAEGYSVSREKKESFPLTVTSAQKNPTAFYLCASSLGDRSNTEAFFGQGTRLTVV.